Listed below are T cell receptor beta chains from one sample, sequenced in a study of T-cell reconstitution after alpha-beta-depleted transplantation in children. TCRdb used MiXCR to reprocess the PCR reads, holding one entry per CDR3 protein. In the table there are hundreds of thousands of distinct CDR3 sequences, roughly 15% of which are singletons. The sample consisted of PBMCs from the stem cell graft donor, taken from the stem cell graft. These receptor sequences come from a human donor who donated a stem cell graft to a child with acute myeloid leukemia. The conserved cysteine and the conserved F or W are not part of the CDR3 here. The D gene is left open where the match is weak. Some rows mark clone size as missing; the rest say once, few, many or name a class of expanded clone.

TRBD2 TRBJ2-5 TRBV7-2 few ASSRLAGDQETQY
- TRBJ1-1 TRBV20-1 many SASEAF
TRBD2 TRBJ2-3 TRBV7-2 - ASSFLGGSTDTQY
- TRBJ1-1 TRBV4-2 many ASSQRQENTEAF
- TRBJ2-1 TRBV20-1 many SALRTASYNEQF
TRBD1 TRBJ1-2 TRBV7-9 - ASSNPGQPLVYGYT
- TRBJ1-2 TRBV6-1 few ASSEVTVNYGYT
- TRBJ1-1 TRBV24-1 - ATGAGGATEAF
- TRBJ2-2 TRBV7-9 - ASSVRIGELF
- TRBJ2-2 TRBV5-1 few ASSLVQGFTGELF
TRBD1 TRBJ1-5 TRBV7-9 few ASSLATTGGRNQPQH
- TRBJ2-5 TRBV12-3/TRBV12-4 - ASSLLRPTSAETQY
- TRBJ2-1 TRBV7-2 many ASSPGLAIYNEQF
- TRBJ1-4 TRBV7-2 - ASSWGIQNEKLF
TRBD1 TRBJ1-1 TRBV12-3/TRBV12-4 few ASSLGDRDFTEAF
- TRBJ2-2 TRBV27 - ASSLGTLYTGELF
- TRBJ1-2 TRBV21-1 - ASSKALKTDNYGYT
- TRBJ1-5 TRBV30 few AWSVQSRYSNQPQH
- TRBJ1-4 TRBV6-1 once ASRDVINEKLF
- TRBJ1-1 TRBV29-1 many SVGVGEAF
TRBD1 TRBJ1-3 TRBV6-5 many ASSYSGTGYSSGNTIY
TRBD1 TRBJ2-5 TRBV5-1 - ASSSPRDRGRRETQY
- TRBJ2-5 TRBV9 few ASSVREDTIQETQY
- TRBJ1-4 TRBV4-2 - ASSPMEALLKGANEKLF
- TRBJ1-1 TRBV27 many ASSLVGSRGPEAF
- TRBJ2-1 TRBV24-1 few ATTEGGASYNEQF
- TRBJ1-5 TRBV12-3/TRBV12-4 - ASSTVPAGRVVISNQPQH
- TRBJ1-5 TRBV20-1 many SAGLPRGNQPQH
- TRBJ1-1 TRBV29-1 many SVEPDTEAF
- TRBJ2-4 TRBV5-6 - ASSLGFGAKNIQY
TRBD2 TRBJ2-1 TRBV19 - ASSISGGQTMVNEQF
- TRBJ1-5 TRBV5-1 few ASSLGGATSNQPQH